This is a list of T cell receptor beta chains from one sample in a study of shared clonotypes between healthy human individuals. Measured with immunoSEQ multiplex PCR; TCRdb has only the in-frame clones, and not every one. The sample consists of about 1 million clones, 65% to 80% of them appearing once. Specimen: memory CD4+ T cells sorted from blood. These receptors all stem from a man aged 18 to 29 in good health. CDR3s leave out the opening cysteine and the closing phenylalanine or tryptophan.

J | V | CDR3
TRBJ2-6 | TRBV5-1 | ASSFSASSGANVLT
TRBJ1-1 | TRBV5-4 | ASSTKDRTNTEAF
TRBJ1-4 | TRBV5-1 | ASSLALATNEKLF
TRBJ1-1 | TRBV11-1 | ASSLKGGTEAF
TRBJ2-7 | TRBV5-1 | ASSRTGVTYEQY
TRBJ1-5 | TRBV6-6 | ASSGQGGSNQPQH
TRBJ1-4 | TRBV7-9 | ASSPGLRGDEKLF
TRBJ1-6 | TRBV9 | ASSVGDRLNSYNSPLH
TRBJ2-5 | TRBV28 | ASSTAQIQWETQY
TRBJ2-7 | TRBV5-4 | ASSLEAGALSSYEQY
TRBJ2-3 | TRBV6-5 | ASSYSGGKALVTQY
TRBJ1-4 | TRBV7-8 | ASSPAQGLIEKLF
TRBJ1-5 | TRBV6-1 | ASSEALRPQH
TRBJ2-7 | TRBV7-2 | ASSFGHRDYEQY
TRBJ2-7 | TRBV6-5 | ASSYREGPYEQY
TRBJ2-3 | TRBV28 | ASTSDRAAQY
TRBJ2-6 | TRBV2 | ASSPANVLT